This entry lists 10 T cell receptor beta chains sequenced from one sample in a study of T cell clusters in autoimmune cytopenias. TRB was amplified from 250 ng of peripheral blood genomic DNA per sample. Multiplex touch-down PCR amplified TRB using TRB-A and TRB-B pools in one tube. TCRdb reworked the multiplex PCR reads into one entry per CDR3 protein, no DNA. This repertoire includes some 11,000 distinct CDR3 sequences. The sample also formed part of further work on T cell repertoires in aging, cancer and after chemotherapy.

The material sequenced was peripheral blood. The receptors were sampled from a human donor in good health.

This chain links TRBV27 with TRBJ2-2. The V gene's germline CDR1 is MNHEY and CDR2 SMNVEV (reference sequence). The CDR3 runs to 13 residues. The CDR3 sequence is CASSVWTVGELFF.

The rearrangement uses TRBV11-1 and TRBJ1-1; TCRdb proposes TRBD1, but this gene call is untestable without DNA. Germline V lookup: CDR1 SGHAT, CDR2 FQDESV (reference sequence). The CDR3 covers 17 residues. CDR3: CASSFGWGDKVSTEAFF.

This chain links TRBV18 with TRBJ2-7. This CDR3 region has 11 residues. Germline V lookup: CDR1 KGHSH, CDR2 LQKENI. This CDR3 is CASSPSGEQYF. Full variable domain (remainder filled in from reference TRBV18 and TRBJ2-7): NAGVMQNPRHLVRRRGQEARLRCSPMKGHSHVYWYRQLPEEGLKFMVYLQKENIIDESGMPKERFSAEFPKEGPSILRIQQVVRGDSAAYFCASSPSGEQYFGPGTRLTVT.

The J gene is TRBJ2-5, the V gene TRBV14; TCRdb outputs TRBD1, but without DNA this stays unchecked. CDR3 length: 17 amino acids. Germline CDR1 reads SGHDN; CDR2 reads FVKESK. This CDR3 reads CASSPGDRGRVQETQYF.

Considering frequency, this clonotype is large (0.1 to 1%). The chain links TRBV7-6 to TRBJ1-1; no DNA is available, so the TRBD1 call from TCRdb remains unchecked. The V gene's germline CDR1 is SGHVS and CDR2 FNYEAQ. The CDR3 has 14 residues. The CDR3 is CASSPGTPNTEAFF.

By frequency, this clonotype registers medium-sized. This chain links TRBV6-2 or TRBV6-3 with TRBJ2-1; the TCRdb D gene call, TRBD2, has no DNA to confirm it. This CDR3 spans 15 amino acids. Germline lookup yields CDR1 MNHEY and CDR2 SVGEGT. The chain's CDR3 is CASSHRSGGFNEQFF.

This chain's CDR3 is CASSPGQGPAYEQYF. The rearrangement links TRBV19 to TRBJ2-7; TCRdb selects TRBD1, and the lack of DNA leaves this call unchecked. The CDR3 contains 15 residues. Germline V gene data show CDR1 as LNHDA and CDR2 as SQIVND (reference sequence).

The CDR3 region is CAWSVDYTSYEQYF. This chain uses TRBV30 with TRBJ2-7; the TCRdb D gene call, TRBD2, has no DNA to confirm it. The germline V gene has CDR1 GTSNPN and CDR2 SVGIG (reference sequence). The CDR3 totals 14 residues.

The CDR3 region is CASSLPGTSGRAGSTGELFF. The genes are TRBV5-1 and TRBJ2-2; TCRdb gives TRBD2 as the D gene, but with no DNA this cannot be confirmed. The germline CDR1 and CDR2 sequences are SGHRS and YFSETQ. The CDR3 has 20 amino acids.

The chain has TRBV19 and TRBJ1-1. This CDR3 spans 12 amino acids. Germline CDR1 reads LNHDA; CDR2 reads SQIVND (reference sequence). CDR3 residues: CASSSKNTEAFF.